Below are 12 T cell receptor beta chains sequenced from a single sample in a study of long-term antiretroviral therapy in people with HIV. The authors ran the immunoSEQ assay, v3.0, at survey level. This table comes from immunoSEQ multiplex PCR, and its TCRdb copy is limited to in-frame clones, with some not included. The sample consists of around 9,500 clones, about 78% of them appearing once. Sequenced here: unsorted PBMCs, sampled 0.4 years before starting antiretroviral therapy. Receptor source: a man in his thirties or forties with HIV.

The chain employs TRBV4-1 and TRBJ2-1, with D unresolved. With 4 bases removed from V and 4 bases from J, the gap between germline ends came to 5 bases. CDR1 is MGHRA, CDR2 YSYEKL, per germline. The CDR3 loop spans 12 amino acids. The CDR3 DNA is TGCGCCAGCAGCCTCGCATACAATGAGCAGTTCTTC. Amino acids: CASSLAYNEQFF.

This clone was detected only once. This chain links TRBV5-4 with TRBJ1-5; D gene unclear. The CDR3 is made up of 17 amino acids. Trimming took off 2 bases at V and 0 bases at J, with 15 bases between the two ends. Germline assignment: CDR1 SGHNT and CDR2 YYREEE (reference sequence). CDR3 DNA: TGTGCCAGCAGCTTTAACATTGACGGCTATAGCAATCAGCCCCAGCATTTT. It encodes CASSFNIDGYSNQPQHF.

This sequence joins TRBV18 and TRBJ1-4; TRBD1 matches 8 bases. The CDR3 contains 13 residues. Germline CDR1 reads KGHSH; CDR2 reads LQKENI. V gave up 6 bases and J gave up 7 bases; unmatched junction bases: 4. CDR3 DNA: TGTGCCAGCTCCGGACAGGGAGGTGAAAAACTGTTTTTT. This codes for CASSGQGGEKLFF. Based on the CDR3 plus reference TRBV18 and TRBJ1-4, the full variable domain is NAGVMQNPRHLVRRRGQEARLRCSPMKGHSHVYWYRQLPEEGLKFMVYLQKENIIDESGMPKERFSAEFPKEGPSILRIQQVVRGDSAAYFCASSGQGGEKLFFGSGTQLSVL.

In regard to this clone: Other DNA sequences within the sample encode an identical CDR3. The V call is TRBV10-3, the J call TRBJ2-1; D gene ambiguous. The CDR3 is made up of 11 amino acids. Germline CDR1 and CDR2: ENHRY and SYGVKD. V dropped 4 bases and J dropped 7 bases, with 5 bases sitting between them. CDR3 residues: CAISVGNEQFF. The DNA of the CDR3 is TGTGCCATCAGTGTCGGTAATGAGCAGTTCTTC.

The chain is built from TRBV6-5 and TRBJ1-5; unclear D gene. Trimming took 6 bases from V and 3 from J, leaving 9 bases between them. This CDR3 is 13 amino acids long. The germline V gene encodes CDR1 MNHEY and CDR2 SVGAGI. The CDR3 coding sequence is TGTGCCAGCAGACGGAATATCAATCAGCCCCAGCATTTT. Residues: CASRRNINQPQHF.

The V call is TRBV18, the J call TRBJ1-6; D gene unclear. This CDR3 spans 13 amino acids. The V gene lost 1 base and the J gene lost 11 bases, with 9 bases spanning the gap. CDR1 is KGHSH and CDR2 is LQKENI in the germline V gene. CDR3 in DNA: TGTGCCAGCTCACCACGAGTGGATACACCCCTCCACTTT. This translates into CASSPRVDTPLHF.

The sample holds a few counts of this clone. The junction departs from germline at one end; a sequencing error may be responsible. The V call is TRBV2, the J call TRBJ1-4; unclear D gene. The germline V gene encodes CDR1 SNHLY and CDR2 FYNNEI. CDR3 length: 14 residues. The CDR3 DNA sequence: TGTGCCAGCAGAGAAGACCAGACCGACGAAAAACTGTTTTTT. Its protein is CASREDQTDEKLFF.

Relative to its sample, this clone is medium-sized (0.01 to 0.1%). This chain connects TRBV5-6 to TRBJ2-7; a possible D gene is TRBD1 (5 bases). Between the trimmed V and J ends, which lost 4 bases and 2 bases, there was a span of 13 bases. CDR1 and CDR2 from the germline V gene are SGHDT and YYEEEE. The CDR3 spans 14 residues. CDR3 DNA sequence: TGTGCCAGCAGCCCGGGTACAGGAACCTACGAGCAGTACTTC. This sequence encodes CASSPGTGTYEQYF.

This CDR3 is CASSLELAGASYEQYF. As DNA, the CDR3 is TGCGCCAGCAGCTTGGAGCTAGCGGGAGCCAGCTACGAGCAGTACTTC. The chain joins TRBV5-1 to TRBJ2-7; TRBD2 matches 10 bases. CDR1 and CDR2 (germline): SGHRS, YFSETQ. V shed 0 bases, J shed 3 bases, and the junction held 6 bases outside the gene matches. The CDR3 is 16 amino acids.

This chain uses TRBV14 with TRBJ2-2, with 10 bases fitting TRBD2. The CDR3 is made up of 16 amino acids. Germline lookup yields CDR1 SGHDN and CDR2 FVKESK. Trimming took 0 bases from V and 4 from J; bases not matched to a gene: 2. The CDR3 DNA follows: TGTGCCAGCAGCCAAGATCTAGCGGGAGTCACCGGGGAGCTGTTTTTT. Protein sequence: CASSQDLAGVTGELFF. Looking up the rest from reference TRBV14 and TRBJ2-2 gives the full variable domain: EAGVTQFPSHSVIEKGQTVTLRCDPISGHDNLYWYRRVMGKEIKFLLHFVKESKQDESGMPNNRFLAERTGGTYSTLKVQPAELEDSGVYFCASSQDLAGVTGELFFGEGSRLTVL.

The chain has TRBV7-8 and TRBJ1-4, with D unresolved. The V and J ends lost 1 base and 8 bases respectively, with 14 bases between them. The CDR3 totals 15 residues. Germline V gene data show CDR1 as SGHVS and CDR2 as FQNEAQ. CDR3 sequence: CASSLVFGPQEKLFF. CDR3 sequence (DNA): TGTGCCAGCAGCTTAGTTTTTGGTCCTCAAGAAAAACTGTTTTTT.

The chain carries TRBV5-1 and TRBJ1-2, with a weak D call TRBD1 (6 bases). The CDR3 runs to 12 residues. Trimming left V 0 bases short and J 8 bases short, with 8 bases between. The germline V gene has CDR1 SGHRS and CDR2 YFSETQ. The CDR3 region is CASSLADRGYTF. The CDR3 DNA reads as TGCGCCAGCAGCTTGGCTGACAGGGGCTACACCTTC.